This T cell receptor beta chain stems from a study of cytomegalovirus exposure and HLA in healthy donors (dated by TCRdb to 2017 to 2019). With respect to the entire study: According to an earlier analysis of a few hundred of the donors, some 180 million T cells yielded 117 million unique TCR beta sequences and 276 Gb of sequence data. Approximately 310 gigabases of sequencing data and around 87 million unique TCR sequences were included in an early release covering over 600 HLA-typed donors. The genetic ancestry cluster associated with self-reported Caucasian donors included over 80% of the 398 genotyped donors. The aim of the study was to test whether cataloging public T cell receptors could identify signatures of past pathogen exposure. The T cell repertoires of about 700 subjects were profiled by immunosequencing and related to cytomegalovirus serostatus. Along with the roughly 670-subject first cohort, a separate validation cohort of over a hundred different subjects was used. High-throughput TCR immunosequencing, statistical association of individual TCRs with disease status, and machine learning were combined to predict cytomegalovirus infection status. A later analysis re-examined previously published TCR beta repertoires from around 670 donors and added high-resolution HLA genotyping to investigate patterns of TCR occurrence. The later analysis used no new phenotypic data to find candidate immune exposures, relying instead on TCR beta sequences and their occurrence across donors. To decide whether each TCR beta V gene segment behaved as functional or pseudogenic, an earlier analysis of approximately 620 of the donors relied on high-throughput TCR beta sequencing. Donor age, sex, ethnicity and CMV serostatus were compiled alongside the repertoire data. A later genetic analysis used genome-wide SNP genotypes for about 65% of the roughly 700 donors, treating that subset as a discovery cohort. Every discovery cohort repertoire had been produced on one sequencing platform. HLA typing included class I and class II loci at four-digit resolution. Typing coverage varied by locus: 629-630 donors for A, B, C, DRB1 and DQB1; roughly 500 for DQA1; 606 for DPA1; under 490 for DPB1. Five DR-DQ haplotypes were handled as single units for association and clustering because linkage in the cohort was strong. Among approximately 370 genotyped donors of the cohort, an average of about 220,000 unique TCR beta nucleotide sequences was sequenced per donor, of which about 19% were non-productive. The investigation overall reported the following: In a later analysis, 16,951 TCR beta sequences were associated with specific HLA alleles at a false discovery rate of 0.05. Because some donors lacked HLA typing at each locus, the association tests relied only on the typed subset. In an earlier analysis of around 600 of the donors, most TCR beta V segments were observed in productive rearrangements about 90% or about 30% of the time, broadly matching IMGT annotations. In this cohort, only TCR beta chains were sequenced, and detectable features were limited by the absence of alpha or paired-chain data. Correlated functional status among segregating V segments might be attributable to linkage disequilibrium, but an unknown experimental factor could not be ruled out. Compared with equally common non-associated chains, HLA-associated TCR beta chains in a later analysis were more clonally expanded and had lower generation probabilities. According to a later genetic analysis, donors in an Asian-associated ancestry cluster had fewer N-insertions in productive TCRs than the approximately 670-donor mean. A cluster of highly shared sequence variants was judged likely to represent a technical artifact of the sequencing pipeline. The authors suggested that the approach could potentially be extended to other disease states and immunological phenotypes. The presence/absence analyses assumed that sequencing depth was roughly uniform across donors, and that assumption may not be true. Immune exposure information for the cohort was limited to CMV serostatus. In the study, some 160 TCR beta chains were listed as associated with cytomegalovirus. In both the original and validation cohorts, the classifier was reported to diagnose cytomegalovirus status with high specificity and sensitivity. A few of the identified cytomegalovirus-associated TCR beta chains were confirmed in vitro to be specific for cytomegalovirus antigens. Because the 87-base-pair reads could not distinguish some IMGT-functional V segments, including TRBV6-2 and TRBV6-3, those segments were excluded. When HLA alleles, especially DR and DQ, strongly co-occurred, TCR associations were difficult to assign to individual alleles. The earlier analysis of some 540 of the donors excluded 15 to 20 rarely observed V segments, including chromosome 9 orphons, because counts were too low. According to a later analysis, most CMV-associated TCR beta chains appeared to be HLA-restricted, and the HLA associations seemed to be driven largely by CMV exposure. In a later analysis, the rate of TCR association differed among HLA loci, with DRB1 alleles having the most associated TCRs and HLA-C alleles having the fewest. A further reported finding was that TCR beta sequences accurately predicted the HLA-A and HLA-B alleles for most subjects in the first cohort. Several of the top co-occurrence clusters appeared to be linked to parvovirus B19, influenza, CMV and Epstein-Barr virus, according to a later analysis. Most TCR sequences were observed very rarely across donors, whereas some public TCRs were present in many individuals. A later genetic analysis associated a missense DCLRE1C variant with V-gene and J-gene trimming of TCR beta chains, and an independent cohort replicated the association.

For this clone: Its antigen is currently not known. No base quality information exists; no much larger clone differs at one position.

The protocol used for the library was the immunoSEQ multiplex PCR assay. A mixture of 60 forward primers for TCR Vbeta segments and 13 reverse primers for TCR Jbeta segments was used in the multiplex PCR. Amplification of the CDR3 region of rearranged TCR beta genes was performed with a multiplex PCR assay on genomic DNA. Amplified TCR beta libraries were sequenced as 87-base-pair reads on the Illumina HiSeq System. As for the authors' bioinformatics: A later analysis tallied tens of millions of unique TCR beta chains across the 666 repertoires, and some 12 million of those chains were shared by two or more donors. A nearest-neighbor algorithm error-corrected the raw reads and collapsed the reads into unique sequences, merging closely related sequences to remove PCR and sequencing errors. CDR3 sequences were aligned to IMGT reference sequences to assign V, D and J gene segments. Each retained sequence needed at least a six-nucleotide match to both a V gene segment and a J gene segment. A rearrangement counted as productive if the CDR3 had no stop codons and remained in frame with V and J, and every other rearrangement counted as non-productive. Following IMGT convention, CDR3 was defined as the stretch from the second conserved V-encoded cysteine up to the conserved J-encoded phenylalanine. The earlier analysis of about 530 of the donors excluded any sequence lacking an unambiguous match to a single V gene segment. An earlier analysis of some 500 of the donors classified V segments as functional when productive rearrangements were above 56.7% and as segregating when the standard deviation between donors was above 5%. A statistical classification framework was developed to diagnose cytomegalovirus status using the catalog of TCR beta chain sequences. In a later analysis, V and J genes were assigned by comparing TCR nucleotide sequences against IMGT/GENE-DB human TR gene sequences. In a later analysis, CDR3 sequences and most-parsimonious VDJ recombination scenarios were assigned using the TCRdist pipeline. A later analysis defined each TCR beta chain by its CDR3 amino acid sequence plus V-gene family, and excluded reads lacking a unique V-gene family. To address suspected cross-contamination and a sequencing artifact, a later analysis removed several hundred highly shared, low-generation-probability nucleotide sequences. A later analysis calculated a clonal expansion index for each public chain from normalized within-repertoire ranks of inferred template counts. Generation probabilities in a later analysis came from a VDJ recombination model fitted to out-of-frame rearrangements, and those results were checked against IGoR. In a later analysis, hypergeometric tests were used to score TCR-TCR, TCR-HLA and TCR-CMV co-occurrence, with a repertoire-size bias correction applied to TCR pairs. False discovery rates were estimated in a later analysis by permuting HLA or CMV assignments 20 times. In a later analysis, co-occurring TCRs were grouped with DBSCAN, and TCRdist sequence similarity was added when clustering was performed within HLA-allele-positive subsets. Repertoires with fewer than 30,000 or more than 120,000 public chains were left out of co-occurrence clustering, as were about 5 repertoires with anomalous nucleotide sharing. The clones in this table, taken by TCRdb from immuneACCESS, are in-frame only. Not every clone is retained; where verified, under half of the shortfall comes from an unresolved V gene, and the cause of the rest is unknown. V and J calls and clone size come straight from that table; D and trimming were deduced from the DNA. The sample table records approximately 74,000 clones; roughly 63% of these occur just once. The ten largest clonotypes hold 5.7% of the sample.

The cohort consisted of 666 healthy bone marrow donors. At the time of sampling, every cohort member was nominally healthy, though immune exposures that went unrecorded were likely present. The donor was CMV seropositive and was included in the group of some 290 seropositive cohort members. A peripheral blood sample was collected from each donor, and TCR beta sequencing was performed on peripheral blood mononuclear cells. Genomic DNA extraction from the blood cell samples was performed with the Qiagen DNeasy Blood Extraction Kit. Trimming takes 1 base from V and 4 bases from J, and the germline ends sit 9 bases apart. The germline V gene sets CDR1 to MGHRA and CDR2 to YSYEKL. The CDR3 numbers 14 residues from cysteine through phenylalanine. The sequence is cut down to CDR3 DNA, 42 bases in frame from base 1.

The sequencing sample was made of PBMCs. This clonotype was obtained from a man aged 25 to 45 in good health and CMV-seropositive. The V and J genes are TRBV4-1 and TRBJ2-3; a weak D assignment points to TRBD2 (6 bases agree). The CDR3 reads as follows: CASSQAAGPDTQYF. The DNA reads TGCGCCAGCAGCCAAGCCGCGGGGCCAGATACGCAGTATTTT.